Sequencing of this T cell receptor beta chain was carried out in a study of human T cells and chemical hapten exposure. This clonotype was seen at least ten times. TCRdb re-derived calls from the RACE reads in MiXCR, one entry per CDR3 protein. This sample has approximately 80,000 distinct CDR3 sequences, with approximately 13% found just once. Losses at the gene ends were 6 bases for V and 1 base for J; bases not matched to a gene: 8. The CDR3 has 16 amino acids. CDR1 is MNHNY and CDR2 is SVGAGI in the germline V gene (reference sequence). Stated time point: patch test 3, about 24 weeks after DPC sensitization. The treatment is: therapeutic diphenylcyclopropenone sensitization with weekly scalp DPC.

The TCR was taken from a woman in her forties or fifties with alopecia areata. Some clones in this sample may be carry-over from other donors' samples. Source: whole blood, taken in connection with sensitization to the hapten diphenylcyclopropenone (DPC). V and J are TRBV6-6 and TRBJ2-3; TRBD2 aligns across 9 bases. CDR3 coding DNA: TGTGCCAGCAGCCCCCGCGGGAGGGCGGGCACAGATACGCAGTATTTT. Its translation: CASSPRGRAGTDTQYF.